One sample yielded the 29 T cell receptor beta chains listed below, sequenced in a study of radiation and T cells in renal cell carcinoma. Time point meaning: blood 2 weeks post-SBRT. As to treatment: 15 Gy SBRT to primary tumor, nephrectomy 4 weeks later. TCRdb's copy holds only in-frame clones and misses some; the assay was immunoSEQ multiplex PCR. Seen here are tens of thousands of clones, roughly 72% observed once, and the top ten hold roughly 7.4%. Sequenced material: blood, taken from a patient whose treatment included radiotherapy and nephrectomy. These receptors were taken from a man aged 60-69 years with renal cell carcinoma.

V is TRBV9 and J is TRBJ2-1; D assignment may be TRBD1 or TRBD2 (5 bases each). Germline V lookup: CDR1 SGDLS, CDR2 YYNGEE. The CDR3 has 14 residues. Between the trimmed V and J ends, which lost 0 bases and 5 bases, there was a span of 9 bases. The CDR3 DNA is TGTGCCAGCAGCGTAGACGGGACCGACAATGAGCAGTTCTTC. Encoded protein: CASSVDGTDNEQFF.

In this sample, this clone turned up many times. The V gene is TRBV9, the J gene TRBJ1-1; TRBD1 is a possible D gene (6 bases). Germline loops: CDR1 SGDLS, CDR2 YYNGEE. CDR3 length: 15 amino acids. In DNA form, the CDR3 reads TGTGCTCGCCCGGGGGGCATTAAACGGAACACTGAAGCTTTCTTT. Protein: CARPGGIKRNTEAFF.

This chain uses TRBV30 with TRBJ1-2; no definite D call. CDR1 is GTSNPN and CDR2 is SVGIG in the germline V gene (reference sequence). V dropped 2 bases and J dropped 4 bases, with 8 bases sitting between them. This CDR3 contains 12 residues. The chain's CDR3 is CAWSTSGYGYTF. The DNA for the CDR3 is TGTGCCTGGAGTACATCAGGCTATGGCTACACCTTC.

This clone was found once. The chain is built from TRBV18 and TRBJ1-1; 9 nucleotides match TRBD1. The CDR3 has 16 amino acids. In germline, CDR1 is KGHSH, CDR2 LQKENI. J was trimmed by 6 bases and V by 6 bases; bases with no gene match: 14. The CDR3 is CASSPGQQGAQAEAFF. The CDR3 nucleotides read TGTGCCAGCTCCCCCGGCCAACAGGGGGCGCAGGCTGAAGCTTTCTTT. Looking up the rest from reference TRBV18 and TRBJ1-1 gives the full variable domain: NAGVMQNPRHLVRRRGQEARLRCSPMKGHSHVYWYRQLPEEGLKFMVYLQKENIIDESGMPKERFSAEFPKEGPSILRIQQVVRGDSAAYFCASSPGQQGAQAEAFFGQGTRLTVV.

The rearrangement links TRBV30 to TRBJ1-2; D gene uncertain. Between the trimmed V and J ends, which lost 8 bases and 0 bases, there was a span of 13 bases. Germline V CDR1 and CDR2: GTSNPN, SVGIG (reference sequence). This CDR3 is 13 amino acids long. The CDR3 nucleotides read TGTGCCGGGCCGAGGAGAACTAACTATGGCTACACCTTC. Translation gives CAGPRRTNYGYTF. Full variable domain (remainder filled in from reference TRBV30 and TRBJ1-2): SQTIHQWPATLVQPVGSPLSLECTVEGTSNPNLYWYRQAAGRGLQLLFYSVGIGQISSEVPQNLSASRPQDRQFILSSKKLLLSDSGFYLCAGPRRTNYGYTFGSGTRLTVV.

V gene TRBV6-1 combines with J gene TRBJ2-5; D unresolved. V lost 5 bases and J 8 bases, leaving 15 bases between the germline ends. Germline CDR1 MNHNS, CDR2 SASEGT. The CDR3 contains 13 residues. The CDR3, as DNA: TGTGCCAGCAGTAATAATGACCTGTCTACCCAGTACTTC. It specifies CASSNNDLSTQYF.

V and J are TRBV5-6 and TRBJ2-7; 9 bases match TRBD1. V was pared by 4 bases and J by 3 bases, with 8 bases of the junction left unmatched. The CDR3 covers 15 residues. Germline-derived CDR1 and CDR2 are SGHDT and YYEEEE. The CDR3 sequence: CASSPVGTGNYEQYF. Written as DNA, the CDR3 is TGTGCCAGCAGCCCGGTGGGGACAGGGAACTACGAGCAGTACTTC.

The chain couples TRBV11-3 to TRBJ2-5, with D unresolved. Looked up from germline, CDR1 is SGHNT and CDR2 is YENEEA. This CDR3 is 12 amino acids long. V shed 0 bases and J shed 4 bases, with 3 bases lying between them. The CDR3 sequence: CASSLDGETQYF. CDR3 coding DNA: TGTGCCAGCAGCTTAGATGGAGAGACCCAGTACTTC.

The chain employs TRBV7-2 and TRBJ2-7; 9 positions agree with TRBD1. This CDR3 has 15 amino acids. CDR1 is SGHTA and CDR2 is FQGNSA in the germline V gene. Trimming took 5 bases from V and 4 from J; bases not matched to a gene: 9. CDR3 nucleotides: TGTGCCAGCAGCCCTGGGACAGGGTCGTGGTACGAGCAGTACTTC. Its protein is CASSPGTGSWYEQYF.

This clone has just a few counts. The junction departs from the called germline gene at one end, perhaps through a read error. V gene TRBV5-1 combines with J gene TRBJ1-3, with 7 bases fitting TRBD1. The CDR3 consists of 14 residues. CDR1 and CDR2 (germline): SGHRS, YFSETQ. The chain's CDR3 is CASSLGQPGNTIYF. CDR3 in DNA: TGCGCCAGCAGTTTGGGACAGCCCGGAAACACCATATATTTT.

The chain recombines TRBV4-3 with TRBJ2-5; D is uncertain. Germline V lookup: CDR1 LGHNA, CDR2 YSLEER. V was clipped by 3 bases and J by 5 bases, with 10 bases between them. The CDR3 covers 13 residues. CDR3 DNA: TGCGCCAGCAGCCATGTCGATGGGGAGACCCAGTACTTC. It yields the protein CASSHVDGETQYF.

The V gene is TRBV2, the J gene TRBJ2-5; D is unclear. The CDR3 sequence is 14 residues long. V was pared by 1 base and J by 5 bases, with 11 bases between. In germline, CDR1 is SNHLY, CDR2 FYNNEI. This CDR3 is CASSEDGLWETQYF. DNA of the CDR3: TGTGCCAGCAGTGAAGATGGGTTGTGGGAGACCCAGTACTTC. The full variable domain, with the rest looked up from reference TRBV2 and TRBJ2-5, is EPEVTQTPSHQVTQMGQEVILRCVPISNHLYFYWYRQILGQKVEFLVSFYNNEISEKSEIFDDQFSVERPDGSNFTLKIRSTKLEDSAMYFCASSEDGLWETQYFGPGTRLLVL.

This chain uses TRBV10-1 with TRBJ2-1, with D unclear. V lost 5 bases and J 2 bases, leaving 7 bases between the germline ends. This CDR3 spans 13 amino acids. Germline CDR1 and CDR2: WNHNN and SYGVQD (reference sequence). Here the CDR3 DNA reads TGCGCCAGCAGTAATGGGGCCTACAATGAGCAGTTCTTC. Its translation: CASSNGAYNEQFF.

This clone appeared once. The rearrangement uses TRBV6-5 and TRBJ1-4; 11 bases match TRBD1. Germline loops: CDR1 MNHEY, CDR2 SVGAGI. This CDR3 contains 14 residues. V was clipped by 8 bases and J by 8 bases; unmatched bases: 7. Here the CDR3 reads CASGGQGAGEKLFF. For the CDR3, the DNA is TGTGCCAGCGGAGGACAGGGGGCTGGAGAAAAACTGTTTTTT.

The chain recombines TRBV10-3 with TRBJ1-1, with D perhaps TRBD1 (5 bases). V was shortened by 2 bases and J by 6 bases, with 16 bases between the two germline ends. The CDR3 sequence is 15 residues long. Germline CDR1 reads ENHRY; CDR2 reads SYGVKD. The CDR3 DNA reads TGTGCCATCAGTGAGAAGGACGATGGGACGGCTGAAGCTTTCTTT. It specifies CAISEKDDGTAEAFF.

The J gene is TRBJ2-7, the V gene TRBV6-1; a possible D gene is TRBD1 (6 bases). The CDR3 runs to 14 residues. The ends were cut back, 7 bases at V and 2 bases at J, with 15 bases in the middle. CDR1 MNHNS and CDR2 SASEGT come from the germline V gene. The CDR3 sequence: CASNPTGTTYEQYV. In nucleotides, the CDR3 is TGTGCCAGCAACCCGACAGGAACTACCTACGAGCAGTACGTC.

CDR3 sequence reads: CAWSVLRRTEAFF. CDR3 bases: TGTGCCTGGAGTGTACTTCGGCGGACTGAAGCTTTCTTT. The V and J genes are TRBV30 and TRBJ1-1, with D unresolved. The CDR3 covers 13 residues. Looked up from germline, CDR1 is GTSNPN and CDR2 is SVGIG (reference sequence). V lost 0 bases to trimming and J lost 5 bases, with 10 bases between them. Full variable domain (outside the CDR3, taken from reference TRBV30 and TRBJ1-1): SQTIHQWPATLVQPVGSPLSLECTVEGTSNPNLYWYRQAAGRGLQLLFYSVGIGQISSEVPQNLSASRPQDRQFILSSKKLLLSDSGFYLCAWSVLRRTEAFFGQGTRLTVV.

The genes are TRBV7-8 and TRBJ1-4; D unclear. The CDR3 extends over 15 amino acids. The V end was cut by 5 bases, the J end by 0 bases, with 10 bases between. Germline-derived CDR1 and CDR2 are SGHVS and FQNEAQ. CDR3 residues: CASSPQVATNEKLFF. CDR3 nucleotides: TGTGCCAGCAGCCCGCAGGTGGCAACTAATGAAAAACTGTTTTTT.

This chain connects TRBV13 to TRBJ2-3; 11 positions match TRBD2. J gave up 4 bases and V 4 bases, and 7 bases lay outside the gene matches. Germline assignment: CDR1 PRHDT and CDR2 FYEKMQ (reference sequence). This CDR3 has 16 residues. The DNA of the CDR3 is TGTGCCAGCAGCTATCGGACTAGCGGGTTCTCAGATACGCAGTATTTT. Its protein product is CASSYRTSGFSDTQYF.

The chain combines TRBV10-2 with TRBJ1-1, with D perhaps matching TRBD1 (6 bases). Per germline, CDR1 WSHSY and CDR2 SAAADI. There are 14 residues in the CDR3. Trimming shortened V by 6 bases and J by 1 base, and 12 bases separated the two germline ends. The CDR3 DNA follows: TGCGCCAGCAGGACTACAGGGCCGAACACTGAAGCTTTCTTT. It yields the protein CASRTTGPNTEAFF.

The chain carries TRBV4-1 and TRBJ1-2; D is unclear. Trimming took off 1 base at V and 8 bases at J, with 8 bases between the two ends. Germline CDR1 is MGHRA and CDR2 is YSYEKL. The CDR3 runs 12 residues. The CDR3 is CASSQGEGGYTF. The CDR3 DNA is TGCGCCAGCAGCCAAGGTGAAGGCGGCTACACCTTC.

The genes are TRBV18 and TRBJ2-7; 7 bases line up with TRBD1. Trimming removed 3 bases from V and 7 bases from J; junction bases left unmatched: 6. Per the germline V gene, CDR1 is KGHSH and CDR2 is LQKENI. The length of the CDR3 is 13 residues. CDR3 sequence reads: CASSPVGGGEQYF. The CDR3 nucleotides are TGTGCCAGCTCACCCGTAGGGGGCGGGGAGCAGTACTTC.

V gene TRBV7-2 combines with J gene TRBJ2-1; 8 nucleotides line up with TRBD2. CDR3 length: 14 residues. Germline lookup yields CDR1 SGHTA and CDR2 FQGNSA. V shed 4 bases and J 7 bases; nucleotides not matched to a gene: 6. The CDR3 here is CASSSGLGLNEQFF. In nucleotides, the CDR3 is TGTGCCAGCAGCTCGGGACTAGGTCTGAATGAGCAGTTCTTC.

The chain has TRBV9 and TRBJ2-2, with D hard to call. This CDR3 comprises 13 residues. Germline V CDR1 and CDR2: SGDLS, YYNGEE. Trimming cost V 0 bases and J 6 bases, with 6 bases left between them. The CDR3 nucleotides are TGTGCCAGCAGCGTAGATCCGTCCGGGGAGCTGTTTTTT. Translated: CASSVDPSGELFF.

The CDR3, as DNA: TGTGCCAGCAGCTTCGGACAGGGAGGTGTCTACGAGCAGTACGTC. This encodes CASSFGQGGVYEQYV. The chain carries TRBV7-9 and TRBJ2-7, with 8 bases that match TRBD1. The J segment lost 3 bases and the V segment lost 3 bases, leaving 7 bases of the junction unmatched. CDR1 SEHNR and CDR2 FQNEAQ come from the germline V gene (reference sequence). This CDR3 is 15 amino acids long.

The chain carries TRBV11-2 and TRBJ2-1; D may be TRBD2 (6 bases). Germline lookup yields CDR1 SGHAT and CDR2 FQNNGV. With 6 bases removed from V and 3 bases from J, the gap between germline ends came to 12 bases. This CDR3 has 14 residues. The CDR3 nucleotides are TGTGCCAGCAGTCTTGTGGGACTCTACAATGAGCAGTTCTTC. Amino acid sequence: CASSLVGLYNEQFF.

This sequence joins TRBV18 and TRBJ2-7; 7 nucleotides align to TRBD2. This CDR3 spans 16 amino acids. V was pared by 2 bases and J by 2 bases, with 9 bases of the junction left unmatched. Germline V gene lookup returns CDR1 KGHSH and CDR2 LQKENI. This chain's CDR3 is CASSPDGGGSPYEQYV. The CDR3 DNA is TGTGCCAGCTCACCAGATGGAGGCGGGAGCCCCTACGAGCAGTACGTC.

The rearrangement joins TRBV19 to TRBJ2-2; tentative D call: TRBD2 (6 bases). The CDR3 consists of 14 residues. The ends were cut back, 6 bases at V and 1 base at J, with 9 bases in the middle. Per the germline V gene, CDR1 is LNHDA and CDR2 is SQIVND (reference sequence). CDR3 residues: CASREGLNTGELFF. Written as DNA, the CDR3 is TGTGCCAGTAGGGAGGGGTTGAACACCGGGGAGCTGTTTTTT.

The sample holds a few counts of this clone. The chain carries TRBV9 and TRBJ2-2, with 7 bases aligning to TRBD1. V lost 3 bases, J lost 6 bases, and 8 bases stayed unmatched. From germline, CDR1 is SGDLS and CDR2 YYNGEE. This CDR3 has 15 residues. The CDR3 DNA reads TGTGCCAGCAGCGCGACAGGGCAAAGATCCGGGGAGCTGTTTTTT. It specifies CASSATGQRSGELFF.